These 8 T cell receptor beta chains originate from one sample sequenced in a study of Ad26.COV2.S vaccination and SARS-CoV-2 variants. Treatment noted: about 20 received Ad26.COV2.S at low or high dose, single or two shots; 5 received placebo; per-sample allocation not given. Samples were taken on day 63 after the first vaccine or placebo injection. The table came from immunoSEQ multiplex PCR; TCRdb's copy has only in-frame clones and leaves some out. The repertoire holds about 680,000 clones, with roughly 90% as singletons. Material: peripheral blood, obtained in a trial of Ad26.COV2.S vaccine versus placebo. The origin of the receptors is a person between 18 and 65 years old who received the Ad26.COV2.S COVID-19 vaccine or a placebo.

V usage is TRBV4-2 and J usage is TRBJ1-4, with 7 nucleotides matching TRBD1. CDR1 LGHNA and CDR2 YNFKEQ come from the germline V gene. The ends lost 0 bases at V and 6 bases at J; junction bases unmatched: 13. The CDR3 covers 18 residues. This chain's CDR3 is CASSQDGASGTAHEKLFF. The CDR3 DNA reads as TGTGCCAGCAGCCAAGATGGGGCATCCGGGACAGCGCATGAAAAACTGTTTTTT.

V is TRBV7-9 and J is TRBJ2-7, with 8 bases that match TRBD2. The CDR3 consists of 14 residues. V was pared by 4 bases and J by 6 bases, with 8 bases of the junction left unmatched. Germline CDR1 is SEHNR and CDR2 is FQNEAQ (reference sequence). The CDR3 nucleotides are TGTGCCAGCAGCTGGACCGGGACTAGAGCCGAGCAGTACTTC. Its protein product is CASSWTGTRAEQYF.

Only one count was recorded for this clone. The CDR3 here is CASSIDHLAGNEAGEQYF. CDR3 DNA: TGTGCCAGTAGTATAGACCATTTAGCGGGAAATGAGGCGGGCGAGCAGTACTTC. The chain couples TRBV19 to TRBJ2-7, with 8 positions matching TRBD2. Germline assignment: CDR1 LNHDA and CDR2 SQIVND (reference sequence). J was trimmed by 6 bases and V by 0 bases; bases with no gene match: 16. This CDR3 is 18 amino acids long.

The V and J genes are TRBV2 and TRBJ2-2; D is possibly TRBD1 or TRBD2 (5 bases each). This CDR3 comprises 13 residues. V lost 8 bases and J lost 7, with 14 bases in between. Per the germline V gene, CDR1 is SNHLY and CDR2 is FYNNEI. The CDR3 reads CASRLGDGGELFF. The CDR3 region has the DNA TGTGCCAGCCGTCTGGGGGACGGCGGGGAGCTGTTTTTT.

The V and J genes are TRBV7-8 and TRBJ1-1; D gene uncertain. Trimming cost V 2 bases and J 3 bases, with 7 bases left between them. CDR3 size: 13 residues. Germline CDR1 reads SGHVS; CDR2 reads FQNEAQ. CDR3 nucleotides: TGTGCCAGCAGCTTACGAAGGGACACTGAAGCTTTCTTT. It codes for CASSLRRDTEAFF.

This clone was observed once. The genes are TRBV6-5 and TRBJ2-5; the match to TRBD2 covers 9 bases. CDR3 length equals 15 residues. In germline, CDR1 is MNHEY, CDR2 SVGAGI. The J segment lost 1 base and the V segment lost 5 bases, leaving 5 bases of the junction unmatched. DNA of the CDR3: TGTGCCAGCAGTAAGACTAGCGGTCCCCAAGAGACCCAGTACTTC. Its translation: CASSKTSGPQETQYF.

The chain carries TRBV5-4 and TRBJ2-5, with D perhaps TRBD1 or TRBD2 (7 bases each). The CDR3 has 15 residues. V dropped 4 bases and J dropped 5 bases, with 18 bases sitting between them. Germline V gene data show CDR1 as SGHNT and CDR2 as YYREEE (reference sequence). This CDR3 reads CASSPRGGTRETQYF. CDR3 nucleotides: TGTGCCAGCAGCCCCAGGGGGGGGACGAGGGAGACCCAGTACTTC.

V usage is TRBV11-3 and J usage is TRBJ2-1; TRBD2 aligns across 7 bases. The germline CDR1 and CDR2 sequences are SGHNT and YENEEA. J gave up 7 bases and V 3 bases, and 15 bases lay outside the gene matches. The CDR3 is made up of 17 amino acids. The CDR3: CASSLVIAGAGRNEQFF. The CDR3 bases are TGTGCCAGCAGCTTGGTAATAGCGGGTGCAGGGCGGAATGAGCAGTTCTTC.